The T cell receptor (beta chain) described here comes from a study of blood T cells in healthy people across ages. Then a second PCR, running roughly 7 to 11 cycles, was carried out with a sample-barcoded 5' primer and a J-beta primer mix. Using its own MiXCR run on the 5' RACE reads, TCRdb lists one record per CDR3 protein. The sample includes about 800,000 distinct CDR3 sequences, roughly 25% seen only once; the top ten take 3% to 4%. Trimming pared 3 bases from V and 5 bases from J, leaving 17 bases between. The germline gives CDR1 SGDLS, CDR2 YYNGEE. This CDR3 comprises 16 residues. The same data also went into a second study, on T cells of mothers and their children. This second report adds: Related and unrelated pairs show similar thymic shaping of TCR recombination output.

This chain uses TRBV9 with TRBJ1-4, with D tentatively TRBD1 (6 bases). The TCR was taken from a boy aged 5-17 years in good health. Sequencing used blood. CDR3 region: CASSASQGSSNEKLFF. CDR3 coding DNA: TGTGCCAGCAGCGCATCCCAGGGGTCTTCAAATGAAAAACTGTTTTTT. Looking up the rest from reference TRBV9 and TRBJ1-4 gives the full variable domain: DSGVTQTPKHLITATGQRVTLRCSPRSGDLSVYWYQQSLDQGLQFLIQYYNGEERAKGNILERFSAQQFPDLHSELNLSSLELGDSALYFCASSASQGSSNEKLFFGSGTQLSVL.